A selection of T cell receptor beta chains follows, all from one sample in a study of T cell repertoires in cytomegalovirus infection. TCRdb re-called the reads through MiXCR, storing one row per CDR3 protein. The repertoire includes about 890,000 distinct CDR3 sequences, around 32% of them detected once, and 10% to 15% sits in the top ten. Their recognized antigens are unknown. This sample comprised cultured CD8+ T cells from PBMCs, obtained from culture after CMV antigen stimulation. The receptors originated from a human donor in good health (CMV status not recorded). Some clones in this sample may be carry-over from other donors' samples. Each CDR3 is given with its conserved first and last residue. D genes are given only for firm matches. Rows may omit the clone size; those that give it use once, few, many or a size class.

clone_size	v_call	d_call	j_call	cdr3_nt	cdr3_aa
few	TRBV7-4	-	TRBJ2-3	TGTGCCAGCAGCTTAGTGGCGGGGCCCTTTCGAACAGATACGCAGTATTTT	CASSLVAGPFRTDTQYF
-	TRBV19	TRBD2	TRBJ2-3	TGTGCCAGTCGTGGCGGGGGAGTGAATACGCAGTATTTT	CASRGGGVNTQYF
-	TRBV10-2	TRBD2	TRBJ2-1	TGCGCCAGCAGTGACCCCGGGACTAGCGGGATTGAGCAGTTCTTC	CASSDPGTSGIEQFF
many	TRBV7-9	-	TRBJ1-2	TGTGCCAGCAGCCCGGCGGTTGGGCAGCCTAACTATGGCTACACCTTC	CASSPAVGQPNYGYTF
-	TRBV9	-	TRBJ2-3	TGTGCCAGCAGTGGAAGTCGGGATACGCAGTATTTT	CASSGSRDTQYF
-	TRBV6-2/TRBV6-3	-	TRBJ2-1	TGTGCCAGCAGTGTACTACAGGGATTCTCCTACAATGAGCAGTTCTTC	CASSVLQGFSYNEQFF
-	TRBV18	-	TRBJ1-1	TGTGCCAGCTCACCACCTTTCTCGGACATTCTATTGAACACTGAAGCTTTCTTT	CASSPPFSDILLNTEAFF
-	TRBV7-9	-	TRBJ1-1	TGTGCCAGCAGCTGGGCTGTGGGGGAAGGTGAAGCTTTCTTT	CASSWAVGEGEAFF
many	TRBV7-3	-	TRBJ2-2	TGTGCCAGCAGCTTCCTGAACACCGGGGAGCTGTTTTTT	CASSFLNTGELFF
few	TRBV5-4	-	TRBJ1-1	TGTGCCAGCAGACCGTCCGGACTGGGTGGGACTGAAGCTTTCTTT	CASRPSGLGGTEAFF
few	TRBV5-6	-	TRBJ1-1	TGTGCCAGCAGCCCAAGATGGAGGGGGGAGGACACTGAAGCTTTCTTT	CASSPRWRGEDTEAFF
-	TRBV7-2	TRBD1	TRBJ1-2	TGTGCCAGCAGCTTGGAGACCGGGACAGGGACTAACTATGGCTACACCTTC	CASSLETGTGTNYGYTF
-	TRBV15	-	TRBJ2-1	TGTGCCACCAAGATCTCGGGCTCCTACAATGAGCAGTTCTTC	CATKISGSYNEQFF
few	TRBV7-9	-	TRBJ1-1	TGTGCCAGCAGCTACGGGGACCTATCTGAAGCTTTCTTT	CASSYGDLSEAFF
-	TRBV6-8	-	TRBJ1-6	TGTGCCAGCAGTTACAGTGGAGACAGACCCCTCCACTTT	CASSYSGDRPLHF
-	TRBV24-1	TRBD1	TRBJ2-1	TGTGCCACCAGCCAGGGACAGGCCTACAATGAGCAGTTCTTC	CATSQGQAYNEQFF
-	TRBV27	-	TRBJ2-2	TGTGCCAGCAGTTTATGGGGGCCGCCAAACACCGGGGAGCTGTTTTTT	CASSLWGPPNTGELFF
-	TRBV27	TRBD1	TRBJ2-7	TGTGCCAGCAGTTTATCTCGGACAGGGATGGTGTACGAGCAGTACTTC	CASSLSRTGMVYEQYF
many	TRBV7-8	TRBD1	TRBJ2-7	TGTGCCAGCAGCTTACGGACAGGGGTCTACGAGCAGTACTTC	CASSLRTGVYEQYF
-	TRBV12-3/TRBV12-4	-	TRBJ1-1	TGTGCCAGCATCCTAGCGGGGGCTACGGGAGCTTTCTTT	CASILAGATGAFF
many	TRBV12-3/TRBV12-4	TRBD2	TRBJ2-1	TGTGCCAGCAGCTTTTCTAGCGGGGCCTACAATGAGCAGTTCTTC	CASSFSSGAYNEQFF
-	TRBV7-1	TRBD2	TRBJ2-7	TGTGCCAGCAGCCCGCGAGAAGGTAGCGGGGGGTGGGAGCAGTACTTC	CASSPREGSGGWEQYF